This entry concerns a single TCR beta chain. Its antigen remains unidentified. No per-base quality is available; no much larger clone lies one base away. To prepare the library, the immunoSEQ multiplex PCR assay was applied. For the multiplex PCR, a mixture combining 60 forward primers for TCR Vbeta segments and 13 reverse primers for TCR Jbeta segments was used. Amplification of the CDR3 region of rearranged TCR beta genes was performed with a multiplex PCR assay on genomic DNA. Amplified TCR beta libraries were sequenced as 87-base-pair reads on the Illumina HiSeq System. In the original analysis: In a later analysis, tens of millions of unique TCR beta chains were counted across the approximately 620 repertoires, and approximately 9.9 million of these chains were shared by at least two donors. A nearest-neighbor algorithm error-corrected the raw reads and collapsed the reads into unique sequences, merging closely related sequences to remove PCR and sequencing errors. To assign V, D and J gene segments, CDR3 sequences were aligned to IMGT reference sequences. For a sequence to be retained, a match of at least six nucleotides was required to both a V gene segment and a J gene segment. A rearrangement counted as productive if the CDR3 had no stop codons and remained in frame with V and J, and every other rearrangement counted as non-productive. Following IMGT convention, CDR3 was defined as the stretch from the second conserved V-encoded cysteine up to the conserved J-encoded phenylalanine. The earlier analysis of 587 of the donors excluded sequences that lacked an unambiguous match to a single V gene segment. In an earlier analysis of more than 500 of the donors, a V segment was called functional when productive rearrangements were above 56.7%, and segregating when the standard deviation between donors exceeded 5%. To diagnose cytomegalovirus status from the catalog of TCR beta chain sequences, a statistical classification framework was built. In a later analysis, V and J genes were assigned by comparing TCR nucleotide sequences against IMGT/GENE-DB human TR gene sequences. Using the TCRdist pipeline, a later analysis assigned CDR3 sequences along with most-parsimonious VDJ recombination scenarios. In a later analysis, each TCR beta chain was defined by its CDR3 amino acid sequence together with its V-gene family, and reads without a unique V-gene family were excluded. In a later analysis, approximately 640 highly shared, low-generation-probability nucleotide sequences were removed to address suspected cross-contamination and a sequencing artifact. A later analysis calculated a clonal expansion index for each public chain from normalized within-repertoire ranks of inferred template counts. A later analysis computed generation probabilities with a VDJ recombination model fitted to out-of-frame rearrangements, and checked the results against IGoR. In a later analysis, hypergeometric tests were used to score TCR-TCR, TCR-HLA and TCR-CMV co-occurrence, with a repertoire-size bias correction applied to TCR pairs. A later analysis estimated false discovery rates by permuting HLA or CMV assignments 20 times. A later analysis grouped co-occurring TCRs with DBSCAN, adding TCRdist sequence similarity when clustering within HLA-allele-positive subsets. Co-occurrence clustering excluded repertoires with fewer than 30,000 or more than 120,000 public chains, plus five with anomalous nucleotide sharing. TCRdb holds this immuneACCESS table with in-frame rearrangements only. Some clones are missing; in checked studies, unresolved V genes explain under half, and the rest has no known cause. V and J calls plus clone size are reproduced from that table; the DNA served to infer D and trimming. A total of 150,000 to 200,000 clones appear in this sample, around 81% of them only once. Together, the top ten hold roughly 4.5% of the sample.

The data derive from a study of cytomegalovirus exposure and HLA in healthy donors (TCRdb year 2017). About the study as a whole: An earlier analysis of some 500 of the donors reported about 250 Gb of sequence data and 100 million to 140 million unique TCR beta sequences from about 179 million T cells. About 300 gigabases of sequencing data and around 80 million unique TCR sequences made up an early release that covered fewer than 650 HLA-typed donors. To predict cytomegalovirus infection status, the study brought together high-throughput TCR immunosequencing, statistical association of individual TCRs with disease status, and machine learning. Rather than using new phenotypic data, the later analysis identified candidate immune exposures from TCR beta sequences and from how often those sequences occurred across donors. The T cell repertoires of about 700 subjects were profiled by immunosequencing and related to cytomegalovirus serostatus. Donor age, sex, ethnicity and CMV serostatus were compiled together with the repertoire data. Genome-wide SNP genotypes for about 60% of the roughly 700 donors were used in a later genetic analysis, which treated that subset as a discovery cohort. To study patterns of TCR occurrence, a later analysis re-analyzed previously published TCR beta repertoires from 550 to 800 donors and added high-resolution HLA genotyping. Both class I and class II loci were covered by HLA typing, at four-digit resolution. Among about 390 genotyped donors of the cohort, an average of about 240,000 unique TCR beta nucleotide sequences were sequenced per donor, roughly a sixth of them non-productive. All discovery cohort repertoires had been generated using a single sequencing platform. The study aimed to test whether cataloging public T cell receptors could reveal signatures of past pathogen exposure. To decide whether each TCR beta V gene segment behaved as functional or pseudogenic, an earlier analysis of 587 of the donors relied on high-throughput TCR beta sequencing. Among the roughly 400 genotyped donors, around 81% belonged to the genetic ancestry cluster associated with self-reported Caucasian donors. Typing coverage varied by locus: roughly 620-640 donors for A, B, C, DRB1 and DQB1; under 550 for DQA1; more than 600 for DPA1; 400 to 480 for DPB1. About five DR-DQ haplotypes were treated as single units for association and clustering because of strong linkage in the cohort. Besides the first cohort of around 670 subjects, a separate validation cohort made up of 120 different subjects was used. Paper-wide results and their limitations: In both the original and validation cohorts, the classifier was reported to diagnose cytomegalovirus status with high specificity and sensitivity. In vitro tests confirmed that a few of the cytomegalovirus-associated TCR beta chains recognize cytomegalovirus antigens. Specific HLA alleles were associated with about 17,000 TCR beta sequences at a false discovery rate of 0.05 in a later analysis. A further reported finding was that TCR beta sequences accurately predicted the HLA-A and HLA-B alleles for most subjects in the first cohort. While some public TCRs were present in many individuals, most TCR sequences turned up only very rarely across donors. Compared with equally common non-associated chains, HLA-associated TCR beta chains in a later analysis were more clonally expanded and had lower generation probabilities. In the study, around 160 TCR beta chains were listed as associated with cytomegalovirus. V-gene and J-gene trimming of TCR beta chains was associated with a missense DCLRE1C variant in a later genetic analysis, and the association was replicated in an independent cohort. According to a later analysis, most CMV-associated TCR beta chains appeared to be HLA-restricted, and the HLA associations seemed to be driven largely by CMV exposure. In an earlier analysis of 450 to 750 of the donors, most TCR beta V segments appeared in productive rearrangements about 90% or about 30% of the time, broadly matching IMGT annotations. Strong co-occurrence of HLA alleles, especially DR and DQ, made assigning TCR associations to individual alleles difficult. HLA typing was unavailable for some donors at each locus, so association tests used only the typed subset. According to a later analysis, parvovirus B19, influenza, CMV and Epstein-Barr virus appeared linked to several top co-occurrence clusters. Only TCR beta chains were sequenced in this cohort, and the absence of alpha or paired-chain data limited detectable features. Because counts were too low, seventeen rarely observed V segments, including chromosome 9 orphons, were left out of the earlier analysis of about 500 of the donors. Compared with the roughly 670-donor mean, donors in an Asian-associated ancestry cluster had fewer N-insertions in productive TCRs, according to a later genetic analysis. In a later analysis, the rate of TCR association differed among HLA loci, with DRB1 alleles having the most associated TCRs and HLA-C alleles having the fewest. Sequencing depth was assumed to be roughly uniform across donors in the presence/absence analyses, though that assumption may not hold. According to the authors, the approach could potentially be generalized to other disease states and immunological phenotypes. Linkage disequilibrium might explain the correlated functional status among segregating V segments, but an unknown experimental factor could not be excluded. A cluster of highly shared sequence variants was judged likely to represent a technical artifact of the sequencing pipeline. For the cohort, immune exposure information was limited to CMV serostatus. Because the 87-base-pair reads could not distinguish some IMGT-functional V segments, including TRBV6-2 and TRBV6-3, those segments were excluded.

The cohort consisted of more than 650 healthy bone marrow donors. At the time of sampling, every cohort member was nominally healthy, though immune exposures that went unrecorded were likely present. The donor tested CMV seropositive, placing the donor among the 290 or so seropositive members of the cohort. A peripheral blood sample was collected from each donor, and TCR beta sequencing was performed on peripheral blood mononuclear cells. The Qiagen DNeasy Blood Extraction Kit was used to extract genomic DNA from the blood cell samples. The CDR3, cysteine through phenylalanine, is 15 amino acids long. The CDR3 DNA has 45 bases and is translated from base 1. Taken from the germline V gene (reference sequence), the CDR1 and CDR2 loops are SEHNR and FQNEAQ. A distance of 15 bases separates the germline ends of V and J, which lose 5 bases and 2 bases respectively.

The TCR was taken from a woman younger than 35 in good health and CMV-seropositive. Specimen: PBMCs. The V and J genes are TRBV7-9 and TRBJ1-2; the D gene lacks a confident call. CDR3 loop: CASSPTSAVNYGYTF. The nucleotide sequence is given as TGTGCCAGCAGCCCAACGTCTGCGGTGAACTATGGCTACACCTTC.